This T cell receptor (beta chain) was identified in a study of cytomegalovirus exposure and HLA in healthy donors. Background on the study: The 120 validation repertoires were produced on the same platform as the 550 to 700 repertoires of the first cohort. This was reported in a later analysis.

This clone is a singleton in its sample. Its antigen is unidentified. Trimming stripped 0 bases from V and 3 bases from J, with 10 bases between. Looked up from germline, CDR1 is SGHNT and CDR2 is YYREEE (reference sequence). This CDR3 contains 15 residues. Study-wide results and limits: A few CMV-associated chains were confirmed in vitro to be specific for CMV antigens. Some TCR beta chains (about 170 of them) were listed as cytomegalovirus-associated. The finding came from a later analysis; first-cohort TCR clusters tended to co-occur in the 110 or so validation repertoires.

Only in-frame clones appear in the TCRdb table, and some are missing; sequencing was by immunoSEQ multiplex PCR. The sample carries some 120,000 clones, 95% to 96% recorded once. The chain uses TRBV5-4 and TRBJ2-1, with a weak D call TRBD1 (5 bases). This TCR came from a man aged 18 to 30 in good health and CMV-seronegative. The sequencing sample was made of PBMCs. This CDR3 reads CASSLDRWGYNEQFF. In DNA, the CDR3 is TGTGCCAGCAGCTTGGACAGGTGGGGCTACAATGAGCAGTTCTTC.